This TCR beta chain was captured by sequencing in a study of OX40 agonist ivuxolimab in advanced cancers. The wider study: Across the patients, intravenous ivuxolimab was delivered every 2 weeks at 0.01 to 10 mg/kg.

Assay: immunoSEQ multiplex PCR; the TCRdb copy retains only in-frame clones and omits some. The sample has tens of thousands of clones, approximately 85% seen once. The CDR3 is made up of 14 amino acids. In germline, CDR1 is MNHEY, CDR2 SMNVEV (reference sequence). Trimming pared 2 bases from V and 5 bases from J, leaving 11 bases between. Sequencing was performed on CD4+ or CD8+ T cells sorted from blood, taken in a trial of the OX40 agonist ivuxolimab. The chain uses TRBV27 and TRBJ2-3; D unclear. This TCR derives from an adult with an advanced solid tumor such as melanoma, head and neck, liver or kidney cancer. The CDR3 coding sequence is TGTGCCAGCAGTTTAACGTTGGGAATAGATACGCAGTATTTT. It is translated as CASSLTLGIDTQYF.